The source of this TCR beta chain is a study of cytomegalovirus exposure and HLA in healthy donors. PCR was performed using 60 Vbeta and 13 Jbeta primers. Clones were read by immunoSEQ multiplex PCR, and TCRdb kept only the in-frame ones, dropping some. Here the sample spans about 160,000 clones, about three quarters being singletons. Germline lookup yields CDR1 SGHTA and CDR2 FQGNSA. The V gene end was trimmed by 4 bases and the J gene end by 9 bases; junction bases not matched to a gene: 7. The CDR3 has 14 amino acids. Study-level points and caveats: The study designated roughly 160 TCR beta chains cytomegalovirus-associated. Analyses of presence/absence relied on an assumption of roughly uniform sequencing depth across donors. The likely explanation for a cluster of highly shared sequence variants was sequencing artifact.

About this clone: Its antigen is unknown.

Input material: PBMCs. The clonotype was recovered from a female donor in good health and CMV-seronegative. The gene calls are TRBV7-2 and TRBJ1-5; 9 bases match TRBD1. The CDR3 spells CASSYSQGARPQHF. The CDR3 nucleotides are TGTGCCAGCAGCTACTCACAGGGGGCAAGGCCCCAGCATTTT.